These 2 T cell receptor beta chains share one sample of origin, sequenced in a study of PD-L1 blockade in urothelial cancer. Clones were read by immunoSEQ multiplex PCR, and TCRdb kept only the in-frame ones, dropping some. The sample contains fewer than 50,000 clones, more than 80% of which appear only once. The time point was: peripheral blood 6 weeks after treatment start. Material: PBMCs, obtained around atezolizumab (anti-PD-L1) treatment. These receptors were taken from a man in his 70s with urothelial cancer.

This clone was observed once. The chain links TRBV5-1 to TRBJ2-7; D is possibly TRBD1 (6 bases). V lost 1 base and J lost 3, with 11 bases in between. In germline, CDR1 is SGHRS, CDR2 YFSETQ. CDR3 length: 14 residues. CDR3 bases: TGCGCCAGCAGCTTGTCCCCAGGGGACTACGAGCAGTACTTC. It codes for CASSLSPGDYEQYF.

The chain couples TRBV4-2 to TRBJ2-3; 7 positions match TRBD1. The germline V gene encodes CDR1 LGHNA and CDR2 YNFKEQ. CDR3 length equals 15 residues. The V gene end was trimmed by 0 bases and the J gene end by 4 bases; junction bases not matched to a gene: 4. The CDR3 DNA is TGTGCCAGCAGCCAAGATCAGGGGGTGGCAGATACGCAGTATTTT. Translating it yields CASSQDQGVADTQYF.